This T cell receptor beta chain is drawn from a study of OX40 agonist ivuxolimab in advanced cancers. Repertoires were generated with immunoSEQ multiplex PCR, while TCRdb's copy carries only in-frame clones and drops some. The sample includes about 47,000 clones, about 86% seen only once; the top ten take 1.6%. Trimming shortened V by 6 bases and J by 0 bases, and 10 bases separated the two germline ends. Germline V gene lookup returns CDR1 MNHEY and CDR2 SVGAGI. There are 14 residues in the CDR3. The TCR was taken from an adult with an advanced solid tumor such as melanoma, head and neck, liver or kidney cancer. The sample in question was CD4+ or CD8+ T cells sorted from blood, obtained in a trial of the OX40 agonist ivuxolimab. This chain uses TRBV6-5 with TRBJ2-3, with D possibly being TRBD2 (6 bases). The CDR3 DNA reads as TGTGCCAGCAGGAAAAGCGGGAGCACAGATACGCAGTATTTT. Residues: CASRKSGSTDTQYF.